This is a list of T cell receptor beta chains from one sample in a study of blood T cell repertoires in COVID-19. Sequencing used immunoSEQ multiplex PCR; TCRdb keeps in-frame clones, though not all of them. This sample has about 180,000 clones, with 70% to 90% found just once. The sample comprised peripheral blood. All receptors come from a woman in her 50s with COVID-19, enrolled during active disease. Both conserved end residues are part of each CDR3. Each record gives: clone size, D gene, J gene, V gene, CDR3 DNA, CDR3 protein. The D gene is left open where the match is weak. A clone size is listed for some rows: how often the clone was seen (once, few, many), or a class if it is expanded.

size: NA; D: TRBD2; J: TRBJ2-2; V: TRBV4-3; DNA: TGCGCCAGCAGCCAACCCCGGGGACTATGGTTAACCGGGGAGCTGTTTTTT; CDR3: CASSQPRGLWLTGELFF
size: once; D: NA; J: TRBJ1-1; V: TRBV6-6; DNA: TGTGCCAGCAGATCCATACAGGGTAACACTGAAGCTTTCTTT; CDR3: CASRSIQGNTEAFF
size: NA; D: NA; J: TRBJ1-3; V: TRBV2; DNA: TGTGCCGCTGGACGGGAAATTGGAAACACCATATATTTT; CDR3: CAAGREIGNTIYF
size: NA; D: NA; J: TRBJ1-1; V: TRBV10-3; DNA: TGTGCCACAAAGGGAGGGACTGAAGCTTTCTTT; CDR3: CATKGGTEAFF
size: NA; D: NA; J: TRBJ1-2; V: TRBV4-1; DNA: TGCGCCAGCAGCCACCTCCTACGGAGGGTGAGTACGGACTATGGCTACACCTTC; CDR3: CASSHLLRRVSTDYGYTF
size: NA; D: NA; J: TRBJ2-7; V: TRBV6-5; DNA: TGTGCCAGCAGTACAGGGGAACCAGGGAGGGAGCAGTACTTC; CDR3: CASSTGEPGREQYF
size: NA; D: TRBD2; J: TRBJ2-3; V: TRBV2; DNA: TGTGCCAGCAGTAGCGGGGGGGGCACAGATACGCAGTATTTT; CDR3: CASSSGGGTDTQYF
size: NA; D: TRBD2; J: TRBJ2-7; V: TRBV6-1; DNA: TGTGCCAGCAGTGAAGCGAGGGGACTAGCGGGGGAAGAGCAGTACTTC; CDR3: CASSEARGLAGEEQYF
size: NA; D: TRBD1; J: TRBJ1-1; V: TRBV6-5; DNA: TGTGCCAGCAGTCCGAGGACAGGCCTTGAAGCTTTCTTT; CDR3: CASSPRTGLEAFF
size: NA; D: NA; J: TRBJ1-2; V: TRBV19; DNA: TGTGCCAGTAGTGACAAACCTAACTATGGCTACACCTTC; CDR3: CASSDKPNYGYTF
size: NA; D: TRBD2; J: TRBJ2-4; V: TRBV3-1/TRBV3-2; DNA: TGTGCCAGCAGCCAAGTGACTAGCGGGGCGAACATTCAGTACTTC; CDR3: CASSQVTSGANIQYF
size: NA; D: TRBD1; J: TRBJ1-4; V: TRBV7-9; DNA: TGTGCCAGCAGCCCCGGGGACAGGGATGAAAAACTGTTTTTT; CDR3: CASSPGDRDEKLFF
size: NA; D: NA; J: TRBJ2-7; V: TRBV4-1; DNA: TGCGCCAGCAGCCAAGGATACAGCCTCTCCTACGAGCAGTACTTC; CDR3: CASSQGYSLSYEQYF
size: NA; D: TRBD1; J: TRBJ2-5; V: TRBV20-1; DNA: TGCAGTGCTGACAGGGGCGAGACCCAGTACTTC; CDR3: CSADRGETQYF
size: NA; D: NA; J: TRBJ2-2; V: TRBV7-9; DNA: TGTGCCAGCAGCTTGTACGACAGTTCCACCGGGGAGCTGTTTTTT; CDR3: CASSLYDSSTGELFF
size: once; D: TRBD2; J: TRBJ2-7; V: TRBV30; DNA: TGTGCCTGGAATAGCGGGGGGAGCTCCTACGAGCAGTACTTC; CDR3: CAWNSGGSSYEQYF
size: NA; D: NA; J: TRBJ2-7; V: TRBV5-6; DNA: TGTGCCAGCAGCTGGGGGCGGTCGAGCTACGAGCAGTACTTC; CDR3: CASSWGRSSYEQYF
size: once; D: TRBD1; J: TRBJ1-4; V: TRBV20-1; DNA: TGCAGTGCAGGGACAGCTGAAAAACTGTTTTTT; CDR3: CSAGTAEKLFF
size: NA; D: NA; J: TRBJ1-1; V: TRBV5-1; DNA: TGCGCCAGCAGCTTGTCCCAGATCGACATGAACACTGAAGCTTTCTTT; CDR3: CASSLSQIDMNTEAFF
size: few; D: NA; J: TRBJ1-5; V: TRBV6-1; DNA: TGTGCCAGCAGTGAAATCGGGGGTCAGCCCCAGCATTTT; CDR3: CASSEIGGQPQHF
size: NA; D: NA; J: TRBJ2-3; V: TRBV4-2; DNA: TGTGCCAGCAGCCAAGCCCAGGATGGCACAGATACGCAGTATTTT; CDR3: CASSQAQDGTDTQYF
size: NA; D: NA; J: TRBJ1-4; V: TRBV3-1/TRBV3-2; DNA: TGTGCCAGCAGCCAAGATTCCCGGGAGGGGCTCGAGGGTGAAAAACTGTTTTTT; CDR3: CASSQDSREGLEGEKLFF
size: NA; D: NA; J: TRBJ1-1; V: TRBV2; DNA: TGTGCCAGCAGTCGGTTGAACACTGAAGCTTTCTTT; CDR3: CASSRLNTEAFF
size: NA; D: TRBD1; J: TRBJ2-1; V: TRBV19; DNA: TGTGCCAGTCACCCATGGGGACAGGGGGCGGATGAGCAGTTCTTC; CDR3: CASHPWGQGADEQFF
size: NA; D: TRBD2; J: TRBJ2-3; V: TRBV5-1; DNA: TGCGCCAGCAGCAGGAGCCTAGCGGGGGCCTCAGATACGCAGTATTTT; CDR3: CASSRSLAGASDTQYF
size: NA; D: NA; J: TRBJ2-2; V: TRBV7-2; DNA: TGTGCCAGCAGCTTATTTAGTCAGAGGGCCGGGGAGCTGTTTTTT; CDR3: CASSLFSQRAGELFF
size: NA; D: TRBD1; J: TRBJ1-2; V: TRBV5-1; DNA: TGCGCCAGCAGCCCGGGACAGACATTCTATGGCTACACCTTC; CDR3: CASSPGQTFYGYTF
size: NA; D: TRBD1; J: TRBJ2-7; V: TRBV7-8; DNA: TGTGCCAGCAGCTTATCAGGGGGCGAGCAGTACTTC; CDR3: CASSLSGGEQYF
size: NA; D: TRBD2; J: TRBJ2-3; V: TRBV7-3; DNA: TGTGCCAGCAGCTTAAAAAACCTAGCGGGGGACATGGATACGCAGTATTTT; CDR3: CASSLKNLAGDMDTQYF
size: NA; D: TRBD2; J: TRBJ2-5; V: TRBV7-2; DNA: TGTGCCAGCAGCTCCGGGGGGGGAAATCAAGAGACCCAGTACTTC; CDR3: CASSSGGGNQETQYF
size: NA; D: TRBD1; J: TRBJ1-2; V: TRBV7-2; DNA: TGTGCCAGCAGCTTAGGAGACAGGGGGAACACCTTC; CDR3: CASSLGDRGNTF
size: NA; D: NA; J: TRBJ2-7; V: TRBV6-5; DNA: TGTGCCAGCAGCCGACAGCTTTCCTACGAGCAGTACTTC; CDR3: CASSRQLSYEQYF
size: NA; D: NA; J: TRBJ2-5; V: TRBV9; DNA: TGTGCCAGCAGCCAAGGGACATTACAAGAGACCCAGTACTTC; CDR3: CASSQGTLQETQYF
size: NA; D: NA; J: TRBJ1-6; V: TRBV6-5; DNA: TGTGCCACCCTCGGACACGTAAATTCACCCCTCCACTTT; CDR3: CATLGHVNSPLHF
size: NA; D: TRBD1; J: TRBJ2-5; V: TRBV13; DNA: TGTGCCAGCAGCTTAGGCTACAGGGGAGAGACCCAGTACTTC; CDR3: CASSLGYRGETQYF
size: NA; D: TRBD1; J: TRBJ1-5; V: TRBV7-9; DNA: TGTGCCAGCAGCCCCCCCCGGACAGGGGAAAAGCCCCAGCATTTT; CDR3: CASSPPRTGEKPQHF